This TCR beta chain was identified during a study of Graves' ophthalmopathy and Graves' hyperthyroidism. Clinical symptoms, serum thyroxine, TRAb, thyroid ultrasound and orbital computed tomography determined diagnosis. The sample holds many counts of this clonotype. Antigen specificity is unknown. Findings and limits, study-wide: In blood appeared most of the expanded thyroid clonotypes whose frequency exceeded 0.001.

The authors amplified TCR beta CDR3 regions, and they did so from RNA transcripts for repertoire sequencing. The first round was an RT-PCR with HTBI primers, and the second round was a multiplex PCR. MiXCR was run by TCRdb on the multiplex PCR reads, yielding one entry per CDR3 protein. The table records 900,000 to 1,200,000 distinct CDR3 sequences, about two fifths of them present only once. The sequenced material came from peripheral blood or thyroid tissue (not recorded which). The TCR was taken from an adult man with Graves' hyperthyroidism.

CDR3 residues: CSAVDTYEQYF. As DNA, the CDR3 is TGCAGCGCCGTGGACACCTACGAGCAGTACTTC. The gene calls are TRBV29-1 and TRBJ2-7, with D possibly matching TRBD1 (5 bases). The germline V and J ends were trimmed by 7 bases and 2 bases, with 9 bases remaining between them. Per the germline V gene, CDR1 is SQVTM and CDR2 is ANQGSEA. The CDR3 is 11 residues long.